This is a list of T cell receptor beta chains from one sample in a study of regulatory T cells in long-lasting Graves disease. MiXCR, run by TCRdb on the multiplex PCR reads, gives a single entry per CDR3 protein. The repertoire has a few hundred thousand distinct CDR3 sequences, over 20% of them found once; the top ten carry more than 13%. The sample here was peripheral blood mononuclear cells (PBMCs), taken when the disease was refractory, from a patient treated with antithyroid drugs. The origin of the receptors is a female donor with Graves disease. Both conserved end residues are part of each CDR3. The D gene is left open where the match is weak. Only part of the rows carry a size: once, few, many, or a class if the clone is expanded.

size	J	D	V	DNA	CDR3
many	TRBJ1-1	-	TRBV28	TGTGCCAGCAGCTCAACAGGCCTATCCACTGAAGCTTTCTTT	CASSSTGLSTEAFF
few	TRBJ2-5	TRBD1	TRBV13	TGTGCCAGCAGCCACAAAGCGACAGGGGGCGGGGAGACCCAGTACTTC	CASSHKATGGGETQYF
few	TRBJ2-5	TRBD2	TRBV12-3/TRBV12-4	TGTGCCGGCGGGGGGGATCAAGAGACCCAGTACTTC	CAGGGDQETQYF
-	TRBJ2-3	-	TRBV5-1	TGCGCCAGCCTAGGGACGGATACGCAGTATTTT	CASLGTDTQYF
many	TRBJ2-7	TRBD2	TRBV28	TGTGCCAGCAGTTTAGGGGGTAGCGGGAGGGCCTCCTACGAGCAGTACTTC	CASSLGGSGRASYEQYF
few	TRBJ1-4	-	TRBV18	TGTGCCAGCTCACCACCGGTCGGGGACCCACGAGGTGAAAAACTGTTTTTT	CASSPPVGDPRGEKLFF
-	TRBJ2-6	-	TRBV5-5	TGTGCCAGCAGCTCCGGGGTAAACTCTGGGGCCAACGTCCTGACTTTC	CASSSGVNSGANVLTF
many	TRBJ2-7	TRBD1	TRBV28	TGTGCCAGCAGTTTCGAATCCGGGACAGGGTTCAAGAGGGAGCAGTACTTC	CASSFESGTGFKREQYF
few	TRBJ1-3	TRBD1	TRBV6-2/TRBV6-3	TGTGCCAGCAGTGAAGGACAGGGGGCTGGAAACACCATATATTTT	CASSEGQGAGNTIYF
many	TRBJ1-4	-	TRBV28	TGTGCCAGCGAGCAGGGGCTTAATGAAAAACTGTTTTTT	CASEQGLNEKLFF
many	TRBJ1-1	-	TRBV10-3	TGTGCCATCAGCTGGTCCCGGAGTAACACTGAAGCTTTCTTT	CAISWSRSNTEAFF
many	TRBJ2-7	-	TRBV28	TGTGCCAGCAGTCCGCACGCTAAAGGGCAGTACTTC	CASSPHAKGQYF
-	TRBJ2-2	TRBD2	TRBV20-1	TGCAGTGCTAGAGGCCTAGCGGGATCCGCGAACACCGGGGAGCTGTTTTTT	CSARGLAGSANTGELFF
-	TRBJ1-2	TRBD1	TRBV4-1	TGCGCCAGCAGCCAGGGACAGGGGGCTGGCTACACCTTC	CASSQGQGAGYTF
few	TRBJ2-7	TRBD1	TRBV7-2	TGTGCCAGCAGGCCACCCGGACAGGGCGTTTGGTACGAGCAGTACTTC	CASRPPGQGVWYEQYF
many	TRBJ1-1	TRBD1	TRBV28	TGTGCCAGCAGTCCCCCGGGACAGGGTCTTGAAGCTTTCTTT	CASSPPGQGLEAFF
many	TRBJ1-6	TRBD1	TRBV7-2	TGTGCCAGCAGCACGACAGGGATTTCACCCCTCCACTTT	CASSTTGISPLHF
-	TRBJ1-1	TRBD1	TRBV7-8	TGTGCCAGCAGCCCAATGACAGGGGGGAACACTGAAGCTTTCTTT	CASSPMTGGNTEAFF